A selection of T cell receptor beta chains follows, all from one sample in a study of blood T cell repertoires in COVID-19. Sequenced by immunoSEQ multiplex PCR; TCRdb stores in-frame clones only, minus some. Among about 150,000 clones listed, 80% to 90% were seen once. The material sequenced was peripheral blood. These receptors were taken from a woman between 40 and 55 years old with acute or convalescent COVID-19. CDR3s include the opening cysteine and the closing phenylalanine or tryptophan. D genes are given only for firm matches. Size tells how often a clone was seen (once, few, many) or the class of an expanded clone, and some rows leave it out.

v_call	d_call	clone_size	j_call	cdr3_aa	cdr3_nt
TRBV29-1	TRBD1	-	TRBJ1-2	CSVGRDRGYGYTF	TGCAGCGTCGGGAGGGACAGGGGATATGGCTACACCTTC
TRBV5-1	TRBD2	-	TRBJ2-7	CASSPRTSGSFGEQYF	TGCGCCAGCAGCCCTCGGACTAGCGGGAGTTTTGGCGAGCAGTACTTC
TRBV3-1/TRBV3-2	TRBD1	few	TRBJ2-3	CASTRSDRGPDTQYF	TGTGCCAGCACGAGGTCGGACAGGGGGCCAGATACGCAGTATTTT
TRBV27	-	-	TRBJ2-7	CASSLSGGDWSYEQYF	TGTGCCAGCAGTTTATCAGGGGGGGACTGGTCCTACGAGCAGTACTTC
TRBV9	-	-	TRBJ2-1	CASSVDGRSGNEQFF	TGTGCCAGCAGCGTAGACGGTCGGTCTGGCAATGAGCAGTTCTTC
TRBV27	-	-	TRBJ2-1	CASSLGPLGYNEQFF	TGTGCCAGCAGTTTGGGGCCGTTAGGGTACAATGAGCAGTTCTTC
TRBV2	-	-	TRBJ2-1	CASSDGDSYNEQFF	TGTGCCAGCAGTGACGGAGACAGCTACAATGAGCAGTTCTTC
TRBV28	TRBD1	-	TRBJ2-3	CASHYGTGVTDTQYF	TGTGCCAGCCATTACGGGACAGGGGTCACAGATACGCAGTATTTT
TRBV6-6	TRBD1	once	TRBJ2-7	CASSYGTGLSFEQYF	TGTGCCAGCAGTTACGGGACAGGTCTCAGCTTCGAGCAGTACTTC
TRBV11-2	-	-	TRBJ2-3	CASSRQRVSRTDTQYF	TGTGCCAGCAGCCGACAGCGGGTTTCACGCACAGATACGCAGTATTTT
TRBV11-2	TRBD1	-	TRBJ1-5	CASSPVTGFQQPQHF	TGTGCCAGCAGCCCAGTGACAGGGTTTCAACAGCCCCAGCATTTT
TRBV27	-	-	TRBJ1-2	CASSRGYGYTF	TGTGCCAGCAGTCGAGGCTATGGCTACACCTTC
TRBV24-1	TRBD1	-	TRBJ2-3	CATSETGVTDTQYF	TGTGCCACCAGTGAGACAGGGGTCACAGATACGCAGTATTTT
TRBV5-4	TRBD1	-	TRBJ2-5	CASSKTTGGGETQYF	TGTGCCAGCAGCAAGACCACAGGGGGCGGAGAGACCCAGTACTTC
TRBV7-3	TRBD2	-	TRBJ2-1	CASSSQPGLAVTEQFF	TGTGCCAGCAGCTCCCAACCGGGACTAGCGGTCACTGAGCAGTTCTTC
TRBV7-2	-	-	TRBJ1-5	CASSLGGRLGNQPQHF	TGTGCCAGCAGCTTGGGGGGGAGACTGGGCAATCAGCCCCAGCATTTT
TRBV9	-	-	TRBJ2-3	CASSVVADTQYF	TGTGCCAGCAGCGTAGTAGCAGATACGCAGTATTTT
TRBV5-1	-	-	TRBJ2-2	CASSLDPGSTGGELFF	TGCGCCAGCAGCTTGGATCCGGGGTCGACTGGCGGGGAGCTGTTTTTT
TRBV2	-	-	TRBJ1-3	CASSVKQGNTIYF	TGTGCCAGCAGCGTCAAACAGGGAAACACCATATATTTT
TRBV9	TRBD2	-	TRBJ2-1	CASSVLSGGHNEQFF	TGTGCCAGCAGCGTACTAAGCGGGGGTCACAATGAGCAGTTCTTC
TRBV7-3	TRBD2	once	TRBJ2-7	CASSLTGLPGDEQYF	TGTGCCAGCAGCTTAACGGGACTACCGGGAGACGAGCAGTACTTC
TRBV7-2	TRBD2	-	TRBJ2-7	CASRGGTSGVGYEQYF	TGTGCCAGCAGGGGTGGGACTAGCGGGGTTGGGTACGAGCAGTACTTC
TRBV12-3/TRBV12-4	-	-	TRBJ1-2	CASSSGGVYGYTF	TGTGCCAGCAGTTCTGGAGGTGTTTATGGCTACACCTTC
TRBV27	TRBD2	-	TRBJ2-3	CASSLYSAGGKTDTQYF	TGTGCCAGCAGTTTATATTCTGCCGGGGGGAAAACAGATACGCAGTATTTT